Each of the 27 T cell receptor beta chains below was sequenced from the same sample in a study of long-term antiretroviral therapy in people with HIV. This was the immunoSEQ v3.0 assay at survey level. Clones were read by immunoSEQ multiplex PCR, and TCRdb kept only the in-frame ones, dropping some. Among around 30,000 clones, roughly 95% were seen once, and the ten largest hold 2% to 2.5%. Sequencing was performed on unsorted PBMCs, taken roughly 6.4 years after starting antiretroviral therapy. These receptor sequences come from a man aged 30 to 39 with HIV.

The chain is built from TRBV10-3 and TRBJ1-1; 9 bases match TRBD1. CDR1 is ENHRY and CDR2 is SYGVKD in the germline V gene. The V segment lost 8 bases and the J segment 7 bases; nucleotides outside the gene matches: 2. The CDR3 runs 11 residues. CDR3: CAIGGQGEAFF. DNA of the CDR3: TGTGCCATCGGGGGACAGGGTGAAGCTTTCTTT.

This sequence joins TRBV9 and TRBJ2-7, with D possibly matching TRBD1 (6 bases). This CDR3 is built from 14 residues. Per germline, CDR1 SGDLS and CDR2 YYNGEE. The V end lost 3 bases, the J end lost 5 bases, and 15 bases lay between the germline ends. CDR3 in amino acids: CASSAENRDDEQYF. In nucleotides, the CDR3 is TGTGCCAGCAGCGCGGAGAACAGGGATGACGAGCAGTACTTC. The whole variable domain, filled in from reference TRBV9 and TRBJ2-7, reads DSGVTQTPKHLITATGQRVTLRCSPRSGDLSVYWYQQSLDQGLQFLIQYYNGEERAKGNILERFSAQQFPDLHSELNLSSLELGDSALYFCASSAENRDDEQYFGPGTRLTVT.

This chain joins TRBV7-9 and TRBJ2-2; 10 nucleotides agree with TRBD1. Germline CDR1 is SEHNR and CDR2 is FQNEAQ (reference sequence). V shed 5 bases and J 6 bases; nucleotides not matched to a gene: 6. This CDR3 is built from 15 residues. For the CDR3, the DNA is TGTGCCAGCAGCCCCGACAGGGGGCCCGCCGGGGAGCTGTTTTTT. It translates to CASSPDRGPAGELFF.

The genes are TRBV4-3 and TRBJ2-3; D ambiguous. Germline assignment: CDR1 LGHNA and CDR2 YSLEER. The CDR3 runs 18 residues. The V end lost 1 base, the J end lost 3 bases, and 20 bases lay between the germline ends. As DNA, the CDR3 is TGCGCCAGCAGCCAAGGTTTTGTGGGGTTGGATGCGACAGATACGCAGTATTTT. Encoded protein: CASSQGFVGLDATDTQYF.

V gene TRBV14 combines with J gene TRBJ2-3, with D uncertain. The CDR3 extends over 15 amino acids. V lost 2 bases and J 2 bases, leaving 11 bases between the germline ends. Per the germline V gene, CDR1 is SGHDN and CDR2 is FVKESK. The CDR3 DNA follows: TGTGCCAGCAGCCAAAGGTTGACATACACAGATACGCAGTATTTT. Its protein is CASSQRLTYTDTQYF.

This rearrangement joins TRBV6-1 to TRBJ1-1; D remains ambiguous. The CDR3 has 14 amino acids. Looked up from germline, CDR1 is MNHNS and CDR2 is SASEGT. V lost 6 bases and J lost 6, with 17 bases in between. DNA of the CDR3: TGTGCCAGCAGGTTCCCGGGGAGGATCGCTGAAGCTTTCTTT. The encoded protein is CASRFPGRIAEAFF.

The genes are TRBV6-5 and TRBJ2-7; perhaps D is TRBD1 or TRBD2 (5 bases each). The V gene's germline CDR1 is MNHEY and CDR2 SVGAGI. V lost 7 bases to trimming and J lost 3 bases, with 13 bases between them. This CDR3 comprises 13 residues. CDR3 in amino acids: CASTAIGGYEQYF. As DNA, the CDR3 is TGTGCCAGCACCGCAATTGGGGGCTACGAGCAGTACTTC.

This chain links TRBV6-5 with TRBJ1-6; D is undetermined. CDR1 is MNHEY, CDR2 SVGAGI, per germline. V lost 2 bases, J lost 10 bases, and 9 bases lay in between. The CDR3 is 13 residues long. Here the CDR3 reads CASSYAPLSPLHF. The CDR3 coding sequence is TGTGCCAGCAGTTACGCTCCCCTCTCACCCCTCCACTTT.

CDR3 sequence reads: CAAQGAYNEQFF. DNA of the CDR3: TGTGCCGCCCAGGGGGCCTACAATGAGCAGTTCTTC. This rearrangement joins TRBV27 to TRBJ2-1, with 7 bases identical to TRBD1. The CDR3 contains 12 residues. Trimming at V came to 11 bases and at J to 2 bases, leaving 3 bases not matched to a gene. Germline CDR1 and CDR2: MNHEY and SMNVEV (reference sequence).

The chain uses TRBV10-1 and TRBJ1-2; 11 bases are a match to TRBD1. CDR1 is WNHNN, CDR2 SYGVQD, per germline (reference sequence). Trimming at V came to 7 bases and at J to 4 bases, leaving 11 bases not matched to a gene. The CDR3 runs 16 residues. CDR3 coding DNA: TGCGCCAGCAACCGGGACAGGGGGTGGTTCTGCTATGGCTACACCTTC. This gives the protein CASNRDRGWFCYGYTF.

The chain has TRBV12-5 and TRBJ1-3, with 7 bases lining up with TRBD1. The germline V gene encodes CDR1 LGHNT and CDR2 FRNRAP. V shed 7 bases, J shed 0 bases, and the junction held 6 bases outside the gene matches. The length of the CDR3 is 15 residues. The CDR3, as DNA: TGTGCTAGTGAGGGCAGGGGGTTCTCTGGAAACACCATATATTTT. This encodes CASEGRGFSGNTIYF.

This rearrangement joins TRBV6-5 to TRBJ1-2, with 8 bases matching TRBD1. CDR1 is MNHEY, CDR2 SVGAGI, per germline. The CDR3 extends over 13 amino acids. V lost 6 bases, J lost 8 bases, and 8 bases stayed unmatched. The chain's CDR3 is CASSQGAGPGYTF. CDR3 nucleotides: TGTGCCAGCAGCCAGGGGGCAGGGCCGGGCTACACCTTC.

The chain uses TRBV7-9 and TRBJ2-7; 7 bases match TRBD1. With 4 bases clipped from V and 1 base from J, the junction kept 7 bases outside the gene matches. Germline CDR1 is SEHNR and CDR2 is FQNEAQ (reference sequence). The CDR3 loop spans 15 amino acids. The CDR3, as DNA: TGTGCCAGCAGCTCTACGACAGGGCAGTCCTACGAGCAGTACTTC. It is translated as CASSSTTGQSYEQYF.

The gene calls are TRBV7-2 and TRBJ2-1; no clear D gene. From germline, CDR1 is SGHTA and CDR2 FQGNSA. V was shortened by 5 bases and J by 10 bases, with 18 bases between the two germline ends. The CDR3 loop spans 14 amino acids. This CDR3 reads CASSPRVGPLEQFF. In DNA form, the CDR3 reads TGTGCCAGCAGCCCTCGAGTCGGGCCGTTAGAGCAGTTCTTC.

The chain links TRBV11-3 to TRBJ2-5, with D possibly being TRBD2 (6 bases). The germline V and J ends were trimmed by 1 base and 5 bases, with 8 bases remaining between them. From germline, CDR1 is SGHNT and CDR2 YENEEA. The CDR3 is made up of 13 amino acids. The CDR3 sequence is CASSLGGGETQYF. For the CDR3, the DNA is TGTGCCAGCAGCTTAGGCGGAGGGGAGACCCAGTACTTC. The variable domain in full, completed from reference TRBV11-3 and TRBJ2-5, reads EAGVVQSPRYKIIEKKQPVAFWCNPISGHNTLYWYLQNLGQGPELLIRYENEEAVDDSQLPKDRFSAERLKGVDSTLKIQPAELGDSAVYLCASSLGGGETQYFGPGTRLLVL.

The sample holds a few counts of this clone. The gene calls are TRBV20-1 and TRBJ1-2; a weak D match, TRBD1 (6 bases). Per the germline V gene, CDR1 is DFQATT and CDR2 is SNEGSKA (reference sequence). The CDR3 loop spans 11 amino acids. Trimming left V 4 bases short and J 7 bases short, with 10 bases between. The CDR3 DNA reads as TGCAGTGCTACAGGGGCAGGTGGCTACACCTTC. Encoded protein: CSATGAGGYTF.

V usage is TRBV20-1 and J usage is TRBJ1-2, with D possibly being TRBD1 (5 bases). Looked up from germline, CDR1 is DFQATT and CDR2 is SNEGSKA (reference sequence). V lost 6 bases, J lost 3 bases, and 8 bases lay in between. The CDR3 is 11 amino acids. CDR3 loop: CSAGTDYGYTF. The CDR3 bases are TGCAGTGCCGGGACTGACTATGGCTACACCTTC.

The CDR3 sequence is CASKEGSHNSPLHF. The DNA for the CDR3 is TGTGCCAGCAAGGAGGGTTCCCATAATTCACCCCTCCACTTT. The chain carries TRBV2 and TRBJ1-6, with D unresolved. This CDR3 has 14 residues. CDR1 SNHLY and CDR2 FYNNEI come from the germline V gene. Trimming pared 7 bases from V and 5 bases from J, leaving 12 bases between.

The V call is TRBV9, the J call TRBJ2-7, with TRBD2 as a possible D gene (6 bases). The V gene's germline CDR1 is SGDLS and CDR2 YYNGEE. The CDR3 length is 15 residues. V gave up 0 bases and J gave up 5 bases, with 15 bases separating them. CDR3 loop: CASSVDIRRADEQYF. DNA for the CDR3: TGTGCCAGCAGCGTAGACATACGGAGGGCCGACGAGCAGTACTTC. Drawing the rest from reference TRBV9 and TRBJ2-7, the complete variable domain is DSGVTQTPKHLITATGQRVTLRCSPRSGDLSVYWYQQSLDQGLQFLIQYYNGEERAKGNILERFSAQQFPDLHSELNLSSLELGDSALYFCASSVDIRRADEQYFGPGTRLTVT.

The rearrangement links TRBV4-1 to TRBJ1-5, with a possible D match to TRBD1 (5 bases). Germline values: CDR1 MGHRA, CDR2 YSYEKL. Trimming removed 1 base from V and 7 bases from J, with 11 bases in between. There are 14 residues in the CDR3. CDR3: CASSQVPGTQPQHF. Written as DNA, the CDR3 is TGCGCCAGCAGCCAAGTCCCAGGGACCCAGCCCCAGCATTTT.

CDR3 nucleotide sequence: TGTGCCAGTAGTAACATCCCAGCCGGGACAGGTCGCACTGAAGCTTTCTTT. Translating it yields CASSNIPAGTGRTEAFF. The chain couples TRBV19 to TRBJ1-1; 8 bases align to TRBD1. With V trimmed by 4 bases and J by 4 bases, 14 bases remained unmatched. The germline V gene encodes CDR1 LNHDA and CDR2 SQIVND (reference sequence). This CDR3 has 17 amino acids.

This sequence joins TRBV19 and TRBJ2-7; D is unclear. This CDR3 region has 8 residues. Germline V CDR1 and CDR2: LNHDA, SQIVND (reference sequence). V was pared by 9 bases and J by 9 bases, with 6 bases between. CDR3 amino acids: CASPGQYF. The CDR3 DNA reads TGTGCCAGCCCAGGGCAGTACTTC.

This rearrangement joins TRBV6-6 to TRBJ2-7; 7 bases line up with TRBD2. The CDR3 has 12 amino acids. From germline, CDR1 is MNHNY and CDR2 SVGAGI (reference sequence). V gave up 7 bases and J gave up 5 bases; unmatched junction bases: 5. The CDR3 loop reads CASKPSGHEQYF. In nucleotides, the CDR3 is TGTGCCAGCAAGCCTAGCGGACACGAGCAGTACTTC.

As to this clone: The germline gene is not matched at one end of the junction; a read error may be the cause. V and J are TRBV2 and TRBJ1-5; tentatively, D is TRBD1 (5 bases). The CDR3 length is 15 residues. CDR1 is SNHLY and CDR2 is FYNNEI in the germline V gene. The CDR3, as DNA: TGTGCCAGCAGTGATGGGGGACTATCGAATCGGCCCCAGCATTTT. Translated: CASSDGGLSNRPQHF.

The CDR3 loop is CASSSTGGAGSGANVLTF. In nucleotides, the CDR3 is TGTGCCAGCAGCTCTACAGGGGGCGCTGGATCTGGGGCCAACGTCCTGACTTTC. V usage is TRBV7-3 and J usage is TRBJ2-6; 9 bases align to TRBD1. This CDR3 has 18 residues. The V and J ends lost 4 bases and 1 base, in that order; junction bases with no gene match: 8. The germline V gene has CDR1 SGHTA and CDR2 FQGTGA.

The rearrangement links TRBV29-1 to TRBJ2-5; possible D gene TRBD2, 5 bases. The germline V gene encodes CDR1 SQVTM and CDR2 ANQGSEA. Trimming pared 6 bases from V and 5 bases from J, leaving 10 bases between. This CDR3 has 11 residues. The DNA of the CDR3 is TGCAGCGTAGAGGGTTACGAGACCCAGTACTTC. Translation: CSVEGYETQYF. Complete variable domain (other parts from reference TRBV29-1 and TRBJ2-5): SAVISQKPSRDICQRGTSLTIQCQVDSQVTMMFWYRQQPGQSLTLIATANQGSEATYESGFVIDKFPISRPNLTFSTLTVSNMSPEDSSIYLCSVEGYETQYFGPGTRLLVL.

The chain joins TRBV6-1 to TRBJ1-4, with TRBD1 identical over 7 bases. The trim removed 4 bases at V and 8 bases at J, leaving 13 bases unmatched. CDR1 is MNHNS and CDR2 is SASEGT in the germline V gene. CDR3 size: 16 residues. DNA for the CDR3: TGTGCCAGCAGTGCACGCGGGGGACAGTTTGGGGAAAAACTGTTTTTT. Translating it yields CASSARGGQFGEKLFF.